The rows below give T cell receptor beta chains drawn from one sample of a study of cytomegalovirus exposure and HLA in healthy donors. The data were produced by immunoSEQ multiplex PCR, yet TCRdb's version contains in-frame clones alone and is incomplete. This table has about 190,000 clones, more than 75% appearing once. Sample: PBMCs. The receptors stem from a man aged 18 to 35 in good health and CMV-seropositive. CDR3s include the opening cysteine and the closing phenylalanine or tryptophan. D genes are given only for firm matches. Clone size is shown for a subset of rows, as once, few, many or a class of expanded clone.

CSARATNEKLFF	TGCAGCGCCCGGGCAACTAATGAAAAACTGTTTTTT	-	TRBJ1-4	12	TRBV29-1	-
CATKQLPGTGELFF	TGTGCCACCAAACAACTCCCGGGGACCGGGGAGCTGTTTTTT	-	TRBJ2-2	14	TRBV19	-
CASSSITGGERNIQYF	TGTGCCAGCAGCTCGATTACAGGGGGCGAGCGGAACATTCAGTACTTC	-	TRBJ2-4	16	TRBV7-9	TRBD1
CASSVDLAAYNEQFF	TGTGCCAGCAGCGTAGATTTAGCAGCATACAATGAGCAGTTCTTC	-	TRBJ2-1	15	TRBV9	-
CASSYSTSGNNEQFF	TGTGCCAGCAGTTACTCGACTAGCGGTAACAATGAGCAGTTCTTC	-	TRBJ2-1	15	TRBV6-6	TRBD2
CASSLGLRWGDSYNEQFF	TGTGCCAGCAGCTTAGGCCTTAGGTGGGGGGATTCCTACAATGAGCAGTTCTTC	-	TRBJ2-1	18	TRBV13	-
CASSDQGVGYEQYF	TGTGCCAGCAGTGATCAGGGGGTGGGATACGAGCAGTACTTC	-	TRBJ2-7	14	TRBV2	TRBD1
CASSVAQESFTGNTIYF	TGTGCCAGCAGCGTAGCTCAGGAATCATTCACTGGAAACACCATATATTTT	-	TRBJ1-3	17	TRBV9	-
CASSLFRGPRNTEAFF	TGTGCCAGCAGTTTATTCAGGGGGCCTCGGAACACTGAAGCTTTCTTT	-	TRBJ1-1	16	TRBV27	TRBD1
CASSIPGQGYGYTF	TGTGCCAGTAGTATCCCCGGACAGGGGTATGGCTACACCTTC	-	TRBJ1-2	14	TRBV19	TRBD1
CASSLGQQETQYF	TGCGCCAGCAGCCTGGGACAGCAAGAGACCCAGTACTTC	-	TRBJ2-5	13	TRBV5-1	TRBD1
CASSKTSGTDTQYF	TGTGCCAGCAGTAAGACTAGCGGGACAGATACGCAGTATTTT	-	TRBJ2-3	14	TRBV28	TRBD2
CASSEWGRDGYTF	TGTGCCAGCAGTGAATGGGGGCGGGATGGCTACACCTTC	few	TRBJ1-2	13	TRBV25-1	-
CASRLNGGNTEAFF	TGTGCCAGCCGTCTTAACGGGGGAAATACTGAAGCTTTCTTT	-	TRBJ1-1	14	TRBV6-5	-
CAWGAVLETQYF	TGTGCCTGGGGGGCCGTGCTAGAGACCCAGTACTTC	once	TRBJ2-5	12	TRBV30	-
CASSFSGSSYEQYF	TGTGCCAGCAGCTTCTCAGGGTCATCCTACGAGCAGTACTTC	-	TRBJ2-7	14	TRBV7-8	-
CASSSGTGGYEQFF	TGCGCCAGCAGCTCCGGGACAGGGGGGTATGAGCAGTTCTTC	once	TRBJ2-1	14	TRBV5-1	TRBD1
CASSQDRRNTGELFF	TGTGCCAGCAGTCAGGACAGGAGAAACACCGGGGAGCTGTTTTTT	once	TRBJ2-2	15	TRBV2	TRBD1
CASSQGWGGAGLTYEQYF	TGTGCCAGCAGCCAGGGGTGGGGGGGCGCAGGACTCACCTACGAGCAGTACTTC	-	TRBJ2-7	18	TRBV5-4	-
CASSLAGRGTQETQYF	TGCGCCAGCAGCTTGGCCGGCAGAGGGACACAAGAGACCCAGTACTTC	-	TRBJ2-5	16	TRBV5-1	-
CASPSREQETQYF	TGTGCCAGCCCGAGCCGGGAACAAGAGACCCAGTACTTC	-	TRBJ2-5	13	TRBV28	-
CASSIAGINQPQHF	TGTGCCAGTAGTATCGCAGGGATAAATCAGCCCCAGCATTTT	-	TRBJ1-5	14	TRBV19	-
CASSGRATNEKLFF	TGTGCCAGCAGTGGCAGGGCAACTAATGAAAAACTGTTTTTT	-	TRBJ1-4	14	TRBV27	-
CASSRTSGPGPSYEQYF	TGCGCCAGCAGCCGGACTAGCGGACCTGGACCTTCCTACGAGCAGTACTTC	-	TRBJ2-7	17	TRBV5-1	TRBD2
CASSDLARNYEQYF	TGTGCCAGCAGTGACCTAGCGCGGAACTACGAGCAGTACTTC	once	TRBJ2-7	14	TRBV6-5	-
CASSRGDTVYGYTF	TGTGCCAGCAGCAGAGGGGACACTGTCTATGGCTACACCTTC	-	TRBJ1-2	14	TRBV7-9	-
CATKAGGKYGYTF	TGTGCCACCAAGGCGGGGGGGAAGTATGGCTACACCTTC	-	TRBJ1-2	13	TRBV6-5	-
CSGGLTDNEQFF	TGCAGCGGCGGACTAACGGACAATGAGCAGTTCTTC	many	TRBJ2-1	12	TRBV29-1	-
CASSVKDLKLNQPQHF	TGCGCCAGCAGCGTGAAAGACCTAAAACTAAATCAGCCCCAGCATTTT	-	TRBJ1-5	16	TRBV5-1	-
CASGATRTGSTEAFF	TGTGCTAGTGGTGCGACTCGGACAGGGAGCACTGAAGCTTTCTTT	-	TRBJ1-1	15	TRBV12-5	TRBD1
CASSLFGTSFSTKNIQYF	TGTGCCAGCAGTTTATTCGGGACTAGCTTCTCGACCAAAAACATTCAGTACTTC	-	TRBJ2-4	18	TRBV28	TRBD2
CSAGYNEQFF	TGCTCAGCAGGCTACAATGAGCAGTTCTTC	-	TRBJ2-1	10	TRBV20-1	-
CASQTSGGNEQFF	TGTGCCAGCCAGACTAGCGGGGGAAATGAGCAGTTCTTC	-	TRBJ2-1	13	TRBV2	TRBD2
CASSLSEGGYEQYF	TGTGCCAGCAGCTTGTCGGAGGGGGGGTACGAGCAGTACTTC	-	TRBJ2-7	14	TRBV5-4	-
CASGTGEKLFF	TGTGCCAGCGGTACGGGGGAAAAACTGTTTTTT	once	TRBJ1-4	11	TRBV6-5	-
CASSYRQALNTEAFF	TGTGCCAGCAGTTACAGGCAGGCGCTGAACACTGAAGCTTTCTTT	-	TRBJ1-1	15	TRBV6-5	-
CASRFVTSALYNEQFF	TGTGCAAGTCGCTTTGTTACTAGCGCGCTATACAATGAGCAGTTCTTC	-	TRBJ2-1	16	TRBV12-2	-
CASTTGTYEQYF	TGTGCCAGCACCACAGGGACCTACGAGCAGTACTTC	-	TRBJ2-7	12	TRBV28	-
CASLGAEIYYEQYF	TGTGCCAGCCTTGGGGCGGAGATTTACTACGAGCAGTACTTC	few	TRBJ2-7	14	TRBV28	-
CASSLSQGPYGYTF	TGTGCCAGCAGTTTATCTCAGGGCCCCTATGGCTACACCTTC	-	TRBJ1-2	14	TRBV27	-
CAWGGTGYGLEAFF	TGTGCCTGGGGGGGGACAGGGTACGGTTTAGAAGCTTTCTTT	-	TRBJ1-1	14	TRBV30	TRBD1
CASSPPTDRGTYEQYF	TGTGCCAGCTCACCCCCCACGGACAGGGGAACCTACGAGCAGTACTTC	once	TRBJ2-7	16	TRBV18	TRBD1
CASSPGEFFEAFF	TGCGCCAGCAGCCCGGGGGAGTTTTTTGAAGCTTTCTTT	-	TRBJ1-1	13	TRBV4-1	-
CASSQGGAETQYF	TGCGCCAGCAGCCAAGGGGGCGCGGAGACCCAGTACTTC	once	TRBJ2-5	13	TRBV4-3	-
CASSFPGGDGYTF	TGTGCCAGCAGTTTTCCGGGGGGCGATGGCTACACCTTC	-	TRBJ1-2	13	TRBV27	-
CASSQGTSVYNEQFF	TGCGCCAGCAGCCAGGGGACTAGCGTGTACAATGAGCAGTTCTTC	-	TRBJ2-1	15	TRBV4-3	TRBD2
CASRTLVPSQPQHF	TGTGCCAGTAGGACATTAGTCCCCAGTCAGCCCCAGCATTTT	-	TRBJ1-5	14	TRBV19	-
CASWAATNEKLFF	TGTGCCAGCTGGGCAGCAACTAATGAAAAACTGTTTTTT	-	TRBJ1-4	13	TRBV2	-
CASSPRGGSSNTEAFF	TGTGCCAGCAGCCCGCGGGGAGGTTCCTCGAACACTGAAGCTTTCTTT	once	TRBJ1-1	16	TRBV9	-
CASRRTVAEAFF	TGTGCCAGCAGGAGAACGGTGGCTGAAGCTTTCTTT	-	TRBJ1-1	12	TRBV28	-
CASSYPGEQAEQYF	TGTGCCAGCAGTTACCCGGGGGAGCAGGCCGAGCAGTACTTC	-	TRBJ2-7	14	TRBV6-5	-
CASSIVPSLNEQFF	TGTGCCAGTAGTATAGTGCCCAGTCTCAATGAGCAGTTCTTC	-	TRBJ2-1	14	TRBV19	-
CASSRLLNTGELFF	TGTGCCAGCAGCAGACTCCTTAACACCGGGGAGCTGTTTTTT	-	TRBJ2-2	14	TRBV5-4	-
CAWSVGTSSNEQFF	TGTGCCTGGAGTGTAGGGACTAGCTCGAATGAGCAGTTCTTC	once	TRBJ2-1	14	TRBV30	TRBD2
CASSGGVGNTGELFF	TGTGCCAGCAGCGGGGGGGTCGGGAACACCGGGGAGCTGTTTTTT	-	TRBJ2-2	15	TRBV6-1	TRBD2
CASSVDGGNSYEQYF	TGTGCCAGCAGCGTAGATGGAGGGAACTCCTACGAGCAGTACTTC	-	TRBJ2-7	15	TRBV9	-
CASSSGQAAHNEQFF	TGTGCCAGCAGTTCAGGACAGGCAGCCCACAATGAGCAGTTCTTC	-	TRBJ2-1	15	TRBV6-5	TRBD1
CARSLGLYGHDHEQYF	TGTGCCAGAAGCTTGGGACTTTACGGCCACGACCACGAGCAGTACTTC	-	TRBJ2-7	16	TRBV5-3	-